This TCR beta chain stems from a study of blood T cells in healthy people across ages (dated by TCRdb to 2015 to 2017). About the full investigation: In model experiments, template switching captured roughly one uniquely barcoded TCR beta cDNA molecule for every two T cells. Two additional independent replicas of 1 million unique cDNA reads from the same blood draw were analyzed for two donors (one aged 18 to 30 and one aged 80 or older). Donors of different ages were randomly distributed across sequencing lanes to avoid experimental bias. The donors were divided into four age groups: young (average around 15 years), middle-aged (about 41), aged (approximately 64) and long-lived (about 90). To track age-related changes in TCR beta repertoire diversity, the study relied on deep sequencing normalized with unique cDNA molecular identifiers.

As concerns this clonotype: The specificity of this receptor is unknown. The sample holds no much larger clone one base away, and base qualities are not on file.

For CDR1 and CDR2, the germline V gene lists SNHLY and FYNNEI. The CDR3 sequence holds 15 residues, the cysteine and phenylalanine included. Only CDR3 DNA remains: 45 bases, in frame from the first base. V is pared back by 6 bases and J by 6 bases, with 18 bases lying between the germline termini. Paper-wide results and their limitations: Observed TCR beta diversity per million T cells fell roughly linearly with age, and a significant reduction was already apparent by age around 40. Bulk unsorted PBMC profiling prevented conclusive comparison of naive and antigen-experienced compartments. A strong correlation was found between observed TCR beta diversity and the percentage of naive T cells measured by flow cytometry. Estimates of total diversity based on one million sequenced T cells were considered lower bounds and underestimates. Donor CMV infection status was unknown, potentially confounding age-related changes in expanded clonotypes. Compared with the aged group, the long-lived group had more naive CD4+ T cells, fewer expanded clones and increased TCR diversity, suggesting age selection.

The library was obtained by 5' RACE. The data were produced on an Illumina HiSeq 2500. The second PCR ran for roughly 7 to 11 cycles and used a J-beta primer mix along with a sample-barcoded 5' primer. A unique molecular identifier was introduced onto each TCR beta cDNA molecule by a template-switch 5' adaptor carrying 12 random nucleotides. Each sample yielded at least 2.5 million CDR3-containing paired-end reads. All of the RNA was converted into first-strand cDNA using the Mint cDNA synthesis kit, with a TRBC-specific oligonucleotide serving as the primer. Following uracil-DNA glycosylase treatment, all cDNA underwent a first 18-cycle PCR with the universal primers M1SS and BC2_uni_R. Per the authors' processing: Each sample was normalized by randomly selecting 1 million high-quality reads, each carrying a distinct molecular identifier. Reads with shared molecular identifiers were discarded instead of being binned into consensus sequences. MiTCR, set to a Q25 quality threshold and the strictest error-elimination algorithm, was used for CDR3 identification, clonotype clustering and error correction. A nonparametric unseen species model with Euler transformation was used to estimate a lower bound on total TCR beta diversity. In TCRdb, the public reads were trimmed at Q25 with fastp and aligned with MiXCR, with productive beta chains retained. Entries that share a CDR3 protein sequence are merged under the most common genes and DNA. TCRdb, not the original authors, processed these V and J calls. The sample includes more than 700,000 distinct CDR3 sequences, with around half observed a single time. Of the sample, 40% to 50% falls within the top ten clones.

Donors were 35 to 40 systemically healthy Caucasian individuals from Russia aged roughly 6 to 95 years. Each donor gave 8 to 10 milliliters of peripheral blood, collected into EDTA-treated Vacutainer tubes. Ficoll-Paque density-gradient centrifugation was used to isolate PBMCs, with at least 7 million per sample. Total RNA was extracted from PBMCs with Trizol reagent, with at least 6 micrograms obtained per sample. The percentages of naive CD45RAhigh/CD27high T cells were determined by flow cytometry on a PBMC aliquot from every donor. Sequencing used blood. The chain couples TRBV2 to TRBJ1-5; the D region possibly corresponds to TRBD1 (5 bases align). The clonotype comes from a man of 80 years or more in good health. The DNA reads TGTGCCAGCAGCGTCCTCCAGGGTGGGGCTCAGCCCCAGCATTTT. Translated, it gives CASSVLQGGAQPQHF.